These 17 T cell receptor beta chains originate from one sample sequenced in a study of T cell responses to AZD1222 COVID-19 vaccine. Method: immunoSEQ multiplex PCR; TCRdb's copy keeps in-frame clones and lacks some. The data show 70,000 to 95,000 clones, under 95% seen once. Specimen: peripheral blood, collected 28 days after the second AZD1222 dose. Receptors were obtained from an adult who received the AZD1222 COVID-19 vaccine.

The V and J genes are TRBV2 and TRBJ2-2; D possibly corresponds to TRBD1 (5 bases). The V gene lost 6 bases and the J gene lost 4 bases, with 15 bases spanning the gap. CDR1 SNHLY and CDR2 FYNNEI come from the germline V gene. The CDR3 spans 15 residues. Here the CDR3 DNA reads TGTGCCAGCAGGACCGACAGATTCTCCACCGGGGAGCTGTTTTTT. Encoded protein: CASRTDRFSTGELFF.

This clone was recorded once. The rearrangement uses TRBV7-3 and TRBJ2-1; 11 nucleotides agree with TRBD2. V lost 5 bases, J lost 10 bases, and 10 bases stayed unmatched. In germline, CDR1 is SGHTA, CDR2 FQGTGA. This CDR3 comprises 15 residues. DNA of the CDR3: TGTGCCAGCAGCCAAAGCCTAGCGGGAGGAGTGGAGCAGTTCTTC. Translation gives CASSQSLAGGVEQFF.

The chain combines TRBV3-1 (or the pseudogene TRBV3-2) with TRBJ1-5, with D perhaps TRBD1 (6 bases). Germline V lookup: CDR1 LGHDT, CDR2 YNNKEL (reference sequence). This CDR3 spans 14 amino acids. Trimming stripped 3 bases from V and 4 bases from J, with 10 bases between. CDR3 amino acids: CASSHRGGNQPQHF. The DNA of the CDR3 is TGTGCCAGCAGCCATAGGGGGGGGAATCAGCCCCAGCATTTT.

The rearrangement joins TRBV5-1 to TRBJ2-7; a possible D gene is TRBD1 (6 bases). CDR3 size: 15 residues. Trimming cost V 0 bases and J 2 bases, with 12 bases left between them. Per the germline V gene, CDR1 is SGHRS and CDR2 is YFSETQ. CDR3 nucleotides: TGCGCCAGCAGCTTGGGACAGGCCTCCGCCTACGAGCAGTACTTC. Protein: CASSLGQASAYEQYF.

This clone was seen just once. The V call is TRBV7-8, the J call TRBJ2-5; tentative D call: TRBD2 (5 bases). This CDR3 comprises 13 residues. The V and J ends lost 2 bases and 5 bases respectively, with 9 bases between them. CDR1 and CDR2 (germline): SGHVS, FQNEAQ. CDR3 region: CASSLMRAETQYF. The CDR3 coding sequence is TGTGCCAGCAGCTTAATGAGGGCGGAGACCCAGTACTTC.

The V gene is TRBV11-2, the J gene TRBJ2-7, with D unresolved. Trimming took off 1 base at V and 3 bases at J, with 7 bases between the two ends. CDR3 length: 13 residues. Germline CDR1 and CDR2: SGHAT and FQNNGV. CDR3: CASSLGQVYEQYF. CDR3 in DNA: TGTGCCAGCAGCTTAGGCCAGGTCTACGAGCAGTACTTC.

The V and J genes are TRBV4-2 and TRBJ1-1; no definite D call. This CDR3 has 14 amino acids. Germline-derived CDR1 and CDR2 are LGHNA and YNFKEQ. Trimming took 0 bases from V and 5 from J, leaving 10 bases between them. The CDR3, as DNA: TGTGCCAGCAGCCAAGAGTGGGTGGAAACTGAAGCTTTCTTT. Translating it yields CASSQEWVETEAFF.

The chain combines TRBV30 with TRBJ1-4, with a weak D call TRBD1 (5 bases). The ends were cut back, 8 bases at V and 7 bases at J, with 8 bases in the middle. CDR1 and CDR2 from the germline V gene are GTSNPN and SVGIG (reference sequence). The CDR3 spans 10 residues. The CDR3 nucleotides are TGTGCCGCCCAGGGTGAAAAACTGTTTTTT. Protein sequence: CAAQGEKLFF.

The gene calls are TRBV29-1 and TRBJ1-2; D uncertain. The CDR3 is made up of 12 amino acids. V lost 4 bases to trimming and J lost 4 bases, with 10 bases between them. The germline V gene has CDR1 SQVTM and CDR2 ANQGSEA. The CDR3 protein is CSVVTASYGYTF. CDR3 DNA: TGCAGCGTTGTAACGGCTAGCTATGGCTACACCTTC.

The gene calls are TRBV7-9 and TRBJ2-1, with D tentatively TRBD1 (6 bases). This CDR3 region has 14 residues. Germline CDR1 is SEHNR and CDR2 is FQNEAQ (reference sequence). V was cut by 4 bases and J by 4 bases, with 11 bases left in between. The CDR3: CASSSTGQYNEQFF. CDR3 in DNA: TGTGCCAGCAGCTCAACCGGACAGTACAATGAGCAGTTCTTC.

The chain uses TRBV28 and TRBJ2-2; the match to TRBD2 covers 9 bases. V lost 3 bases to trimming and J lost 2 bases; unmatched junction nucleotides: 10. Germline CDR1 MDHEN, CDR2 SYDVKM. This CDR3 comprises 18 residues. CDR3 DNA: TGTGCCAGCAGTTTGCGGTTTGGGCTAGCGGGAAACACCGGGGAGCTGTTTTTT. This sequence encodes CASSLRFGLAGNTGELFF.

The J gene is TRBJ2-3, the V gene TRBV11-2; 11 bases agree with TRBD2. The CDR3 extends over 17 amino acids. The V segment lost 2 bases and the J segment 0 bases; nucleotides outside the gene matches: 4. Germline-derived CDR1 and CDR2 are SGHAT and FQNNGV. The DNA for the CDR3 is TGTGCCAGCAGCTTATCGGGACTAGCGGAGAGCACAGATACGCAGTATTTT. Translated, it gives CASSLSGLAESTDTQYF.

This chain joins TRBV24-1 and TRBJ2-3, with 8 bases lining up with TRBD1. CDR3 length: 16 amino acids. Germline CDR1 reads KGHDR; CDR2 reads SFDVKD. The trim removed 5 bases at V and 1 base at J, leaving 7 bases unmatched. CDR3 residues: CATSGNPGQGTDTQYF. CDR3 bases: TGTGCCACCAGTGGTAACCCGGGACAGGGCACAGATACGCAGTATTTT.

This clone came up once. The J gene is TRBJ2-1, the V gene TRBV15; 9 nucleotides align to TRBD2. Germline CDR1 and CDR2: LNHNV and YYDKDF (reference sequence). CDR3 size: 17 residues. V shed 6 bases, J shed 4 bases, and the junction held 13 bases outside the gene matches. The CDR3 here is CATRAGGTSQGYNEQFF. For the CDR3, the DNA is TGTGCCACCAGGGCTGGCGGGACTAGCCAAGGATACAATGAGCAGTTCTTC.

The chain is built from TRBV16 and TRBJ2-7, with TRBD1 matching 11 bases. The CDR3 extends over 16 amino acids. J was trimmed by 6 bases and V by 2 bases; bases with no gene match: 9. CDR1 is KGHSY and CDR2 is FQNENV in the germline V gene. Here the CDR3 DNA reads TGTGCCAGCAGCCAAACCAGGGACAGGGGGGTGAGCGAGCAGTACTTC. Translation gives CASSQTRDRGVSEQYF.

The chain has TRBV7-6 and TRBJ2-3; the match to TRBD2 covers 11 bases. V lost 2 bases, J lost 4 bases, and 8 bases stayed unmatched. The CDR3 is 17 residues long. Looked up from germline, CDR1 is SGHVS and CDR2 is FNYEAQ. CDR3 region: CASSLTPVAGGADTQYF. The CDR3 coding sequence is TGTGCCAGCAGCTTAACCCCCGTAGCGGGAGGGGCAGATACGCAGTATTTT.

The count of this clone is one. The rearrangement joins TRBV5-6 to TRBJ2-7, with a tentative D call TRBD2 (6 bases). The CDR3 is 16 amino acids. The germline V gene has CDR1 SGHDT and CDR2 YYEEEE. V shed 5 bases and J shed 6 bases, with 24 bases lying between them. The CDR3 sequence is CASSKPGLRLSGEQYF. CDR3 DNA sequence: TGTGCCAGCAGTAAACCGGGACTCCGCCTCAGTGGCGAGCAGTACTTC.